This T cell receptor beta chain emerged from a study of OX40 agonist ivuxolimab in advanced cancers. Whole-study results and caveats: On average, CD8+ T cells showed a greater number of expanded clones than CD4+.

Concerning this clone: No antigen is known for it.

Repertoires were generated with immunoSEQ multiplex PCR, while TCRdb's copy carries only in-frame clones and drops some. Among around 35,000 clones, around four fifths were seen once, and the ten largest hold under 45%. Germline V lookup: CDR1 SEHNR, CDR2 FQNEAQ (reference sequence). The CDR3 extends over 16 amino acids. Trimming cost V 4 bases and J 7 bases; bases outside gene matches: 9. The receptor was derived from an adult with an advanced solid tumor such as melanoma, head and neck, liver or kidney cancer. The sequencing here drew on CD4+ or CD8+ T cells sorted from blood, taken in a trial of the OX40 agonist ivuxolimab. This chain connects TRBV7-9 to TRBJ2-1, with 11 nucleotides matching TRBD1. The CDR3 sequence: CASSSRTGGAGNEQFF. CDR3 nucleotides: TGTGCCAGCAGCTCCCGGACAGGGGGCGCAGGGAATGAGCAGTTCTTC.